This TCR beta chain was sequenced during a study of T-cell memory formation after mild COVID-19. Points from the study as a whole: Contracting clones, day 15 to 85, had balanced CD4/CD8, and later expanders favored CD4+.

Between the trimmed V and J ends, which lost 5 bases and 5 bases, there was a span of 11 bases. CDR1 and CDR2 from the germline V gene are MNHEY and SVGAGI. The CDR3 runs 13 residues. In its sample, this clonotype was seen many times. Its antigen remains unknown. TCRdb ran MiXCR on the 5' RACE reads and lists one entry per CDR3 protein. Of 100,000 to 150,000 distinct CDR3 sequences in the sample, approximately 5.9% were seen once. This TCR came from an adult woman who had mild COVID-19 (a few samples of this study predate the infection). Cell type and time point are not known. The sample consisted of PBMCs or a T cell subset sorted from them (not recorded which). The chain links TRBV6-5 to TRBJ2-3; D is perhaps TRBD2 (5 bases). Here the CDR3 reads CASSLDEGDTQYF. For the CDR3, the DNA is TGTGCCAGCAGTCTCGACGAGGGAGATACGCAGTATTTT.